The 7 T cell receptor beta chains given below trace back to one sample, sequenced in a study of neoadjuvant anti-PD-1 for oral cavity cancer. TCRdb's copy holds only in-frame clones and misses some; the assay was immunoSEQ multiplex PCR. The sample has fewer than 20,000 clones, roughly 66% seen once; the top ten hold approximately 2.8%. The specimen comprised PBMCs, sampled before nivolumab (anti-PD-1) treatment. Receptors were obtained from a person aged 40-85 years with oral cavity squamous cell carcinoma.

The V call is TRBV6-4, the J call TRBJ2-3, with 12 bases aligning to TRBD2. CDR3 length: 20 amino acids. Germline V CDR1 and CDR2: MRHNA, SNTAGT. Trimming took 2 bases from V and 2 from J; bases not matched to a gene: 14. Here the CDR3 reads CASSDLWLPTSGSATDTQYF. Written as DNA, the CDR3 is TGTGCCAGCAGTGACCTTTGGCTGCCGACTAGCGGGAGTGCCACAGATACGCAGTATTTT.

This chain connects TRBV6-1 to TRBJ2-7; D is uncertain. Germline CDR1 reads MNHNS; CDR2 reads SASEGT. Trimming left V 7 bases short and J 1 base short, with 14 bases between. The CDR3 sequence is 14 residues long. CDR3 amino acids: CASNRLGGSYEQYF. The CDR3 nucleotides are TGTGCCAGCAACCGTTTGGGCGGTTCCTACGAGCAGTACTTC.

This clone has just a few counts. The V and J genes are TRBV6-5 and TRBJ1-1; D remains unclear. Germline CDR1 MNHEY, CDR2 SVGAGI. The V and J ends lost 6 bases and 0 bases respectively, with 5 bases between them. CDR3 length: 12 amino acids. The CDR3 reads CASRSLNTEAFF. CDR3 sequence (DNA): TGTGCCAGCAGAAGCTTGAACACTGAAGCTTTCTTT.

J is TRBJ1-1 and V is TRBV6-1, with a weak D call TRBD1 (5 bases). The V gene's germline CDR1 is MNHNS and CDR2 SASEGT. The CDR3 runs 14 residues. Trimming shortened V by 7 bases and J by 1 base, and 13 bases separated the two germline ends. CDR3 nucleotides: TGTGCCAGCATAGGGGTAGGAGGGAACACTGAAGCTTTCTTT. Its translation is CASIGVGGNTEAFF.

V gene TRBV27 combines with J gene TRBJ2-7, with a possible D match to TRBD1 (6 bases). The CDR3 has 13 amino acids. V lost 6 bases and J lost 2, with 11 bases in between. CDR1 and CDR2 from the germline V gene are MNHEY and SMNVEV (reference sequence). CDR3 coding DNA: TGTGCCAGCAGGGACAGAGGAACCTACGAGCAGTACTTC. This encodes CASRDRGTYEQYF.

The gene calls are TRBV15 and TRBJ2-3; 11 bases line up with TRBD1. CDR3 length equals 16 residues. J gave up 0 bases and V 1 base, and 0 bases lay outside the gene matches. Germline lookup yields CDR1 LNHNV and CDR2 YYDKDF (reference sequence). The CDR3 region has the DNA TGTGCCACCAGCAGAGGGGACAGGGGGAGCACAGATACGCAGTATTTT. As protein: CATSRGDRGSTDTQYF.

With regard to this clone: Other DNA sequences of this sample code for an identical CDR3. The chain is built from TRBV29-1 and TRBJ2-1; 8 bases align to TRBD1. After removal of 3 bases from V and 5 bases from J, the junction contained 3 bases not matched to a gene. Germline loops: CDR1 SQVTM, CDR2 ANQGSEA. The CDR3 covers 13 residues. This CDR3 is CSVDGQGDNEQFF. The DNA of the CDR3 is TGCAGCGTTGATGGACAGGGCGACAATGAGCAGTTCTTC.